This TCR beta chain was documented in a study of cytotoxic CD8 clonotypes in ibrutinib-treated CLL. The repertoire was sequenced with immunoSEQ multiplex PCR; TCRdb's copy has only in-frame clones and lacks some. The sample has 140,000 or so clones; 79% are singletons. The source is a human donor with chronic lymphocytic leukemia. Sequencing was performed on PBMCs, taken after 12 months of ibrutinib treatment.

CDR3 sequence (DNA): TGTGCCAGCAGCCAAGGTAGGAGGGGCACCTACGAGCAGTACTTC. Translating gives CASSQGRRGTYEQYF. The J gene is TRBJ2-7, the V gene TRBV14; the D gene is possibly TRBD2 (6 bases). V was cut by 1 base and J by 2 bases, with 12 bases left in between. CDR1 is SGHDN and CDR2 is FVKESK in the germline V gene. CDR3 size: 15 residues.